The 24 T cell receptor beta chains below were found in one sample sequenced in a study of OX40 agonist ivuxolimab in advanced cancers. Profiling relied on immunoSEQ multiplex PCR, and the TCRdb table lists in-frame clones only, not all of them. This table holds about 62,000 clones, over 75% found once. The sequences come from CD4+ or CD8+ T cells sorted from blood, collected in a trial of the OX40 agonist ivuxolimab. Receptors were obtained from an adult with an advanced solid tumor such as melanoma, head and neck, liver or kidney cancer.

The DNA for the CDR3 is TGTGCCAGCAGTTTTTTAACAGGGGGCCAAGAGACCCAGTACTTC. Protein: CASSFLTGGQETQYF. The rearrangement links TRBV28 to TRBJ2-5; TRBD1 matches at 8 bases. The CDR3 runs 15 residues. V shed 3 bases, J shed 1 base, and the junction held 4 bases outside the gene matches. The germline V gene has CDR1 MDHEN and CDR2 SYDVKM.

CDR3 nucleotide sequence: TGTGCCAGCGACGATTGGGACGAGCAGTACTTC. Translating gives CASDDWDEQYF. The chain uses TRBV7-9 and TRBJ2-7; the D is unclear. This CDR3 region has 11 residues. Trimming shortened V by 8 bases and J by 5 bases, and 10 bases separated the two germline ends. Germline values: CDR1 SEHNR, CDR2 FQNEAQ (reference sequence).

The chain links TRBV9 to TRBJ1-4; a weak D match, TRBD1 (5 bases). CDR3 size: 15 residues. Germline V gene lookup returns CDR1 SGDLS and CDR2 YYNGEE. The V end lost 1 base, the J end lost 3 bases, and 10 bases lay between the germline ends. As DNA, the CDR3 is TGTGCCAGCAGCGTATTGGGGACCCCTAATGAAAAACTGTTTTTT. Its translation: CASSVLGTPNEKLFF. The variable domain in full, with the rest retrieved from reference TRBV9 and TRBJ1-4, is DSGVTQTPKHLITATGQRVTLRCSPRSGDLSVYWYQQSLDQGLQFLIQYYNGEERAKGNILERFSAQQFPDLHSELNLSSLELGDSALYFCASSVLGTPNEKLFFGSGTQLSVL.

This clone came up once. This chain joins TRBV2 and TRBJ2-3, with D perhaps matching TRBD1 (6 bases). Germline V CDR1 and CDR2: SNHLY, FYNNEI. This CDR3 spans 15 amino acids. V lost 4 bases and J 1 base, leaving 12 bases between the germline ends. The CDR3 region is CASSAQGLRTDTQYF. CDR3 in DNA: TGTGCCAGCAGTGCACAGGGTTTACGCACAGATACGCAGTATTTT. Variable domain in full (rest from reference TRBV2 and TRBJ2-3): EPEVTQTPSHQVTQMGQEVILRCVPISNHLYFYWYRQILGQKVEFLVSFYNNEISEKSEIFDDQFSVERPDGSNFTLKIRSTKLEDSAMYFCASSAQGLRTDTQYFGPGTRLTVL.

This rearrangement joins TRBV6-6 to TRBJ2-7, with D hard to call. This CDR3 spans 14 amino acids. Deletions cut 4 bases from V and 2 bases from J, with 12 bases between. In germline, CDR1 is MNHNY, CDR2 SVGAGI (reference sequence). The DNA for the CDR3 is TGTGCCAGCAGTTCCTCCACGACCCCCTACGAGCAGTACTTC. Protein product: CASSSSTTPYEQYF.

The J gene is TRBJ2-3, the V gene TRBV6-1, with 11 positions matching TRBD2. The CDR3 consists of 18 residues. CDR1 and CDR2 from the germline V gene are MNHNS and SASEGT. V lost 1 base, J lost 0 bases, and 6 bases stayed unmatched. The DNA for the CDR3 is TGTGCCAGCAGTGAAGAATCCCTAGCGGGGGGCAGCACAGATACGCAGTATTTT. Translating it yields CASSEESLAGGSTDTQYF.

The V gene is TRBV7-9, the J gene TRBJ2-3, with D tentatively TRBD2 (6 bases). This CDR3 contains 16 residues. V dropped 10 bases and J dropped 0 bases, with 20 bases sitting between them. Per germline, CDR1 SEHNR and CDR2 FQNEAQ (reference sequence). CDR3 DNA sequence: TGTGCCACCCAAAGAGGAGGGGCCTCTAGCACAGATACGCAGTATTTT. Translating gives CATQRGGASSTDTQYF.

The chain has TRBV7-9 and TRBJ1-6, with unresolved D. This CDR3 is 15 amino acids long. Germline CDR1 SEHNR, CDR2 FQNEAQ (reference sequence). Trimming took 1 base from V and 4 from J, leaving 8 bases between them. The CDR3 DNA reads as TGTGCCAGCAGCTTAGACGGCCAGTATAATTCACCCCTCCACTTT. It yields the protein CASSLDGQYNSPLHF.

The V gene is TRBV5-6, the J gene TRBJ1-6, with no clear D. The germline CDR1 and CDR2 sequences are SGHDT and YYEEEE. The CDR3 runs to 13 residues. V was shortened by 0 bases and J by 8 bases, with 6 bases between the two germline ends. The CDR3 sequence: CASSLGWDSPLHF. CDR3 coding DNA: TGTGCCAGCAGCTTGGGATGGGATTCACCCCTCCACTTT.

The chain links TRBV10-1 to TRBJ2-3, with D tentatively TRBD2 (6 bases). Trimming pared 4 bases from V and 6 bases from J, leaving 11 bases between. CDR1 WNHNN and CDR2 SYGVQD come from the germline V gene (reference sequence). The CDR3 runs 13 residues. The CDR3 bases are TGCGCCAGCAGTGTACCTAGCGCGGATACGCAGTATTTT. Encoded protein: CASSVPSADTQYF.

This chain links TRBV18 with TRBJ1-2; the D is unclear. CDR1 is KGHSH and CDR2 is LQKENI in the germline V gene. There are 17 residues in the CDR3. Trimming removed 4 bases at V and 0 bases at J, with 18 bases between. The DNA for the CDR3 is TGTGCCAGCTCACATCCCCCGGGATCCAGATCTAACTATGGCTACACCTTC. It specifies CASSHPPGSRSNYGYTF.

The V gene is TRBV19, the J gene TRBJ2-2; TRBD2 matches 13 bases. CDR1 and CDR2 from the germline V gene are LNHDA and SQIVND (reference sequence). J lost 0 bases, V lost 3 bases, and 1 base had no gene match. The CDR3 contains 17 residues. DNA for the CDR3: TGTGCCAGTAGTATCGGGACTAGCGGGGCGAACACCGGGGAGCTGTTTTTT. Protein sequence: CASSIGTSGANTGELFF.

The chain is built from TRBV9 and TRBJ1-3, with 10 bases fitting TRBD1. V gave up 7 bases and J gave up 2 bases; unmatched junction bases: 3. This CDR3 contains 14 residues. From germline, CDR1 is SGDLS and CDR2 YYNGEE. The CDR3 DNA reads as TGTGCCAGCGGAGGGACAGGGGCTGGAAACACCATATATTTT. As protein: CASGGTGAGNTIYF.

The CDR3 nucleotides read TGCAGCGAATCCGGGACAGGGGGAGAGCAGTTCTTC. Encoded protein: CSESGTGGEQFF. This chain uses TRBV29-1 with TRBJ2-1; 11 bases are shared with TRBD1. This CDR3 has 12 residues. Losses at the gene ends were 7 bases for V and 10 bases for J; bases not matched to a gene: 6. Germline lookup yields CDR1 SQVTM and CDR2 ANQGSEA.

In this sample, this clone turned up once. The chain employs TRBV27 and TRBJ1-5; D not resolved. V was shortened by 6 bases and J by 1 base, with 10 bases between the two germline ends. CDR3 size: 14 residues. Germline CDR1 is MNHEY and CDR2 is SMNVEV (reference sequence). The CDR3 region is CASSPIESNQPQHF. The DNA of the CDR3 is TGTGCCAGCAGCCCTATCGAAAGCAATCAGCCCCAGCATTTT.

This clone is categorized as medium-sized (0.01 to 0.1%). The gene calls are TRBV19 and TRBJ2-3; 9 positions agree with TRBD1. The CDR3 is 16 amino acids. Germline V gene data show CDR1 as LNHDA and CDR2 as SQIVND (reference sequence). The V gene end was trimmed by 5 bases and the J gene end by 3 bases; junction bases not matched to a gene: 9. The CDR3 sequence is CASSPTGGAGTDTQYF. The DNA for the CDR3 is TGTGCCAGTAGTCCCACAGGGGGCGCGGGGACAGATACGCAGTATTTT. Complete variable domain (other parts from reference TRBV19 and TRBJ2-3): DGGITQSPKYLFRKEGQNVTLSCEQNLNHDAMYWYRQDPGQGLRLIYYSQIVNDFQKGDIAEGYSVSREKKESFPLTVTSAQKNPTAFYLCASSPTGGAGTDTQYFGPGTRLTVL.

On this clone: The same CDR3 also results from other DNA sequences found in this sample. The CDR3 sequence is CASLGGWTETQYF. The CDR3, as DNA: TGTGCCAGCCTGGGTGGTTGGACAGAGACCCAGTACTTC. The chain recombines TRBV6-5 with TRBJ2-5; D is ambiguous. The CDR3 is 13 amino acids. CDR1 is MNHEY, CDR2 SVGAGI, per germline. Trimming left V 8 bases short and J 4 bases short, with 14 bases between.

DNA of the CDR3: TGTGCCTGGATCCCAGCGCGCACAGATACGCAGTATTTT. This encodes CAWIPARTDTQYF. The V gene is TRBV30, the J gene TRBJ2-3, with D hard to call. Per the germline V gene, CDR1 is GTSNPN and CDR2 is SVGIG (reference sequence). The CDR3 totals 13 residues. Trimming pared 4 bases from V and 1 base from J, leaving 9 bases between.

This clone was picked up one time. V usage is TRBV5-1 and J usage is TRBJ1-1, with D unresolved. Germline loops: CDR1 SGHRS, CDR2 YFSETQ. CDR3 size: 16 residues. V lost 3 bases and J lost 6, with 21 bases in between. CDR3 sequence: CASSWSFASLRAEAFF. The CDR3 DNA reads TGCGCCAGCAGCTGGTCTTTCGCCTCGCTACGGGCTGAAGCTTTCTTT.

The J gene is TRBJ1-1, the V gene TRBV7-9, with D possibly matching TRBD1 (5 bases). V was cut by 6 bases and J by 1 base, with 15 bases left in between. The CDR3 is 15 residues long. CDR1 SEHNR and CDR2 FQNEAQ come from the germline V gene (reference sequence). This CDR3 is CASRSIRGWNTEAFF. The CDR3 coding sequence is TGTGCCAGCAGATCCATAAGGGGTTGGAACACTGAAGCTTTCTTT.

Only a few counts were recorded for this clone. The chain recombines TRBV9 with TRBJ1-2, with D unclear. The CDR3 is 15 amino acids. CDR1 and CDR2 (germline): SGDLS, YYNGEE. V was clipped by 0 bases and J by 4 bases, with 13 bases between them. CDR3 amino acids: CASSVAEEPFYGYTF. CDR3 DNA sequence: TGTGCCAGCAGCGTAGCCGAAGAGCCCTTCTATGGCTACACCTTC.

The V call is TRBV5-8, the J call TRBJ2-7; the match to TRBD1 covers 11 bases. The CDR3 runs 14 residues. Losses at the gene ends were 4 bases for V and 7 bases for J; bases not matched to a gene: 7. CDR1 is SGHTS and CDR2 is YDEGEE in the germline V gene. CDR3 bases: TGTGCCAGCAGCCCGGACAGGGGGCGCAGGGAGCAGTACTTC. Protein product: CASSPDRGRREQYF.

The V gene is TRBV5-4, the J gene TRBJ2-7; TRBD1 agrees at 9 bases. The CDR3 covers 16 residues. The germline V gene has CDR1 SGHNT and CDR2 YYREEE (reference sequence). V was pared by 2 bases and J by 0 bases, with 6 bases of the junction left unmatched. The CDR3: CASSLPPGQGSYEQYF. The CDR3 nucleotides read TGTGCCAGCAGCTTACCCCCGGGACAGGGCTCCTACGAGCAGTACTTC.

This clone appeared a single time. The V call is TRBV5-1, the J call TRBJ2-1; 8 nucleotides agree with TRBD1. After removal of 0 bases from V and 7 bases from J, the junction contained 3 bases not matched to a gene. The length of the CDR3 is 14 residues. From germline, CDR1 is SGHRS and CDR2 YFSETQ. The CDR3 here is CASSLAQGANEQFF. As DNA, the CDR3 is TGCGCCAGCAGCTTGGCTCAGGGGGCTAATGAGCAGTTCTTC.